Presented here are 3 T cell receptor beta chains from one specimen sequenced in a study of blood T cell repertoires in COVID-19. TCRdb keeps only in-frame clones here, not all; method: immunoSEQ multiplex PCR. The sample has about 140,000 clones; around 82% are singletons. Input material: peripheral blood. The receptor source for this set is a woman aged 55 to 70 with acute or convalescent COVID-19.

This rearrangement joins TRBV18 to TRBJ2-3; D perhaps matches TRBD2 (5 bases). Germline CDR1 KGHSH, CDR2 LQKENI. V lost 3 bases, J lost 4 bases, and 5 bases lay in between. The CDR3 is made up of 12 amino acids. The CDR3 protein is CASSPRADTQYF. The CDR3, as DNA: TGTGCCAGCTCACCGCGGGCAGATACGCAGTATTTT.

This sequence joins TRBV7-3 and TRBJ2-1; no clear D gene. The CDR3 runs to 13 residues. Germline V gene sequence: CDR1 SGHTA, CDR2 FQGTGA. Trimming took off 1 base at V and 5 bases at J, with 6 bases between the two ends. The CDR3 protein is CASSLRADNEQFF. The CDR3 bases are TGTGCCAGCAGCTTAAGGGCAGACAATGAGCAGTTCTTC. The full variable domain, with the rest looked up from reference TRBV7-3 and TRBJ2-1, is GAGVSQTPSNKVTEKGKYVELRCDPISGHTALYWYRQSLGQGPEFLIYFQGTGAADDSGLPNDRFFAVRPEGSVSTLKIQRTERGDSAVYLCASSLRADNEQFFGPGTRLTVL.

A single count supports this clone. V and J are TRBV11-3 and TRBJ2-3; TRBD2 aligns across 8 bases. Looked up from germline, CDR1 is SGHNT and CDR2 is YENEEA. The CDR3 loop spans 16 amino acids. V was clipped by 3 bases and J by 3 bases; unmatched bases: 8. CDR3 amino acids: CASSLTATSETDTQYF. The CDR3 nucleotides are TGTGCCAGCAGCTTGACCGCGACTAGCGAGACAGATACGCAGTATTTT.